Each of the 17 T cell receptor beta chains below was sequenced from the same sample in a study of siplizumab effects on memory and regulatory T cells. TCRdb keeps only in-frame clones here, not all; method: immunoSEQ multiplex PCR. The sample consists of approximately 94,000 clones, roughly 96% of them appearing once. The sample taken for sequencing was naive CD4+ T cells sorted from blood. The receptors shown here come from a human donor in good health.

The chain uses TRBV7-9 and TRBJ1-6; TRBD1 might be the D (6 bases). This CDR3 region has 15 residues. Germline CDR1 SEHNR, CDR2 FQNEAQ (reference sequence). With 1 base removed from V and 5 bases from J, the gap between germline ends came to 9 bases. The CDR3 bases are TGTGCCAGCAGCTTAGACAACAGGGATAATTCACCCCTCCACTTT. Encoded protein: CASSLDNRDNSPLHF.

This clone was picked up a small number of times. The DNA of the CDR3 is TGCGCCAGCAGCCAAGAGACGGGGAACACTGAAGCTTTCTTT. This codes for CASSQETGNTEAFF. The chain is built from TRBV4-3 and TRBJ1-1; D gene uncertain. From germline, CDR1 is LGHNA and CDR2 YSLEER. V was cut by 0 bases and J by 1 base, with 6 bases left in between. The CDR3 sequence is 14 residues long.

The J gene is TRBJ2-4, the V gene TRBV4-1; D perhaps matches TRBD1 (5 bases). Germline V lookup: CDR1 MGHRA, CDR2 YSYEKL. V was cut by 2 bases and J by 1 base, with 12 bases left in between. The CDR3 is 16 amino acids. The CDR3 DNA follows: TGCGCCAGCAGCCAAAGGGGCCCGGTTGCCAAAAACATTCAGTACTTC. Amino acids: CASSQRGPVAKNIQYF.

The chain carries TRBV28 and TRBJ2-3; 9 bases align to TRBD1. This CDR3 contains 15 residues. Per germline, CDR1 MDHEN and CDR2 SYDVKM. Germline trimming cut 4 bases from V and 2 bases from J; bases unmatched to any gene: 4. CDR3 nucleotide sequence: TGTGCCAGCAGTTCCTACAGGGGGCACACAGATACGCAGTATTTT. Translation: CASSSYRGHTDTQYF.

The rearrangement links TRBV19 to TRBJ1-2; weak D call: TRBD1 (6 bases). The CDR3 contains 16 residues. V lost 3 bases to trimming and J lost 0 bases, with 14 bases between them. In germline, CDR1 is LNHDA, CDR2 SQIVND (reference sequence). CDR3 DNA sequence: TGTGCCAGTAGTATCCTTCGGACAGCAGCTAACTATGGCTACACCTTC. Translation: CASSILRTAANYGYTF.

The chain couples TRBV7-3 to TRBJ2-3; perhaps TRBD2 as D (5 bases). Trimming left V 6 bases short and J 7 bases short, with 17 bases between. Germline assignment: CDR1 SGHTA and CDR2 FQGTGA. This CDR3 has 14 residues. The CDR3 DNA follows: TGTGCCAGCAGTCTCACCCGCGACGGGAATACGCAGTATTTT. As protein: CASSLTRDGNTQYF.

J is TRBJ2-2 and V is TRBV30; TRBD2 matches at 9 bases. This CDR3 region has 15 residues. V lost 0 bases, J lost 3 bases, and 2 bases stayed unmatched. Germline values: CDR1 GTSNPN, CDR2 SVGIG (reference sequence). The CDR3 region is CAWSVAGGHTGELFF. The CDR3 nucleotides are TGTGCCTGGAGTGTAGCGGGGGGTCACACCGGGGAGCTGTTTTTT.

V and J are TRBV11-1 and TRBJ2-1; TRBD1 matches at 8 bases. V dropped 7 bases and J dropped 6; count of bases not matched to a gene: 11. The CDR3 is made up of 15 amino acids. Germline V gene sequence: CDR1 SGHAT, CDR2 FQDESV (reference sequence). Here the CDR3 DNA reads TGTGCCAGCATGGCGGGACAGGTAAACGTCAATGAGCAGTTCTTC. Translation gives CASMAGQVNVNEQFF.

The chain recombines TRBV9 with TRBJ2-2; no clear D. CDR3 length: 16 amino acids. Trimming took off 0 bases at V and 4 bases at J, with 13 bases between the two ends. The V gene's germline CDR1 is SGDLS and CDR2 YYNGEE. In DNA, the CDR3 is TGTGCCAGCAGCGTAGGTATGGCCCCGGGCACCGGGGAGCTGTTTTTT. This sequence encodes CASSVGMAPGTGELFF.

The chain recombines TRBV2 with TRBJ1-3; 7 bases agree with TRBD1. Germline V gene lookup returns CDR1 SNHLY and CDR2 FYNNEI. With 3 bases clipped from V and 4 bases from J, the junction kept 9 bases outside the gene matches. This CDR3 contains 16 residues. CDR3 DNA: TGTGCCAGCAGTGAGAGGGGGCGGGTATCGGGAAACACCATATATTTT. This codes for CASSERGRVSGNTIYF.

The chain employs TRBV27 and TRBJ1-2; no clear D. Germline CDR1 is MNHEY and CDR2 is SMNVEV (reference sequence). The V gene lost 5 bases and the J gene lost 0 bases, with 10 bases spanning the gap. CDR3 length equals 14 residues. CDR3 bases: TGTGCCAGCAGTCGGAACACTGCTAACTATGGCTACACCTTC. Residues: CASSRNTANYGYTF.

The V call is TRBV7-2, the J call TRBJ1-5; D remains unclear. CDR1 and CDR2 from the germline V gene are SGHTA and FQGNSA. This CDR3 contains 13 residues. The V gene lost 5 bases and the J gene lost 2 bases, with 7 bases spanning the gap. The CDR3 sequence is CASSTLGNQPQHF. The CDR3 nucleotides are TGTGCCAGCAGCACCCTTGGCAATCAGCCCCAGCATTTT.

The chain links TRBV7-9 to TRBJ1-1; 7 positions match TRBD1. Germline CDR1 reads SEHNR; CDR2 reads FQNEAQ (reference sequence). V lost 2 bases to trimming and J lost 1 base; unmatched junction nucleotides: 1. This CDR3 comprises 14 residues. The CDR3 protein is CASSLQGGNTEAFF. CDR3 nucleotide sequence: TGTGCCAGCAGCTTACAGGGGGGGAACACTGAAGCTTTCTTT.

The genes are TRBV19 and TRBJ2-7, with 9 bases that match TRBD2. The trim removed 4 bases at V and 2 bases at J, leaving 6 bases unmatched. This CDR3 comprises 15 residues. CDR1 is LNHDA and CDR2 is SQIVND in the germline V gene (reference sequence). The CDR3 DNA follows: TGTGCCAGTAGTACAGCCGGGACTAGCACCTACGAGCAGTACTTC. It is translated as CASSTAGTSTYEQYF.

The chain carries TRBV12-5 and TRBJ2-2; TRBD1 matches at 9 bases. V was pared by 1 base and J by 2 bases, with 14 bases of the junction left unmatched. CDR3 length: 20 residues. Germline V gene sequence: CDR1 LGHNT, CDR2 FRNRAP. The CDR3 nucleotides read TGTGCTAGTGGTTTGGACCCCGGGACAGGGAGGCTTTCTAACACCGGGGAGCTGTTTTTT. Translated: CASGLDPGTGRLSNTGELFF.

CDR3 DNA: TGCGCCAGCAGCTCGGGACTAGCGGGGACCACAGATACGCAGTATTTT. This gives the protein CASSSGLAGTTDTQYF. This rearrangement joins TRBV5-1 to TRBJ2-3; 13 bases fit TRBD2. Germline V gives CDR1 SGHRS, CDR2 YFSETQ. V lost 3 bases to trimming and J lost 2 bases; unmatched junction nucleotides: 3. The CDR3 contains 16 residues.

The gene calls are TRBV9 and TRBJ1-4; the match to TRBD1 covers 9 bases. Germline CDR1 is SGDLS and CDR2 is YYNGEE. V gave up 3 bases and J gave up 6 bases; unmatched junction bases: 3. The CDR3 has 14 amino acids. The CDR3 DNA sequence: TGTGCCAGCAGCGGCGGACAGGGGTATGAAAAACTGTTTTTT. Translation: CASSGGQGYEKLFF.